This record looks at one TCR beta chain sequence and its context. This clonotype has only a few counts. Its specific antigen is unknown. The sample holds no much larger clone one base away, and base qualities are not on file. These data originate in a study of T-cell reconstitution after alpha-beta-depleted transplantation in children (dated by TCRdb to about 2016). For the study in its entirety: The study quantitatively tracked T-cell immune reconstitution after TCRalphabeta/CD19-depleted allogeneic hematopoietic cell transplantation in children using TCR repertoire profiling.

Reading from cysteine to phenylalanine, the CDR3 counts 17 amino acids. Left in the record is the CDR3 DNA by itself, 51 bases read in frame from the first base. Via the germline V gene (reference sequence), CDR1 is DFQATT and CDR2 SNEGSKA. V is trimmed back by 5 bases and J by 2 bases, and the junction contains 6 bases that no gene match accounts for. The library was prepared using PCR. Sequencing was carried out with an Illumina HiSeq 2500. TCR library preparation used molecular barcoding, with unique molecular identifiers applied to normalize quantification of the TCRbeta repertoire. Clones were called with MiXCR by TCRdb after fastp trimmed the public reads at Q25, and only in-frame beta chains were retained. Here each entry gathers all rows of one CDR3 protein and keeps the most common genes and DNA. In all, the sample holds about 610,000 distinct CDR3 sequences, and over 9.5% of those were seen once. Of the sample, around 4% falls within the top ten clones.

The starting material was PBMCs from the stem cell graft donor, obtained from the stem cell graft. The chain is made from TRBV20-1 and TRBJ2-2; 15 central nucleotides agree with TRBD2. This clonotype originated in a human donor who donated a stem cell graft to a child with acute myeloid leukemia. The DNA sequence reads TGCAGTGCTTTTCCGGGACTAGCGGGAGGAAACACCGGGGAGCTGTTTTTT. This codes for CSAFPGLAGGNTGELFF.